Listed below are T cell receptor beta chains from one sample, sequenced in a study of response to subunit inactivated influenza vaccine. TCRdb reanalysed the RT-PCR reads using MiXCR and keeps one entry per CDR3 protein. The table includes roughly 700,000 distinct CDR3 sequences, around 13% detected once. Source: PBMCs from blood, taken 14 to 15 days before vaccination. These receptors were obtained from a middle-aged man who received an inactivated influenza vaccine. Both conserved end residues are part of each CDR3. The order of the fields is J gene, V gene, CDR3 protein.

j_call: TRBJ2-3
v_call: TRBV6-6
cdr3_aa: CASRGQSTDTQYF

j_call: TRBJ1-2
v_call: TRBV10-2
cdr3_aa: CASRGLGNYGYTF

j_call: TRBJ2-3
v_call: TRBV7-8
cdr3_aa: CASSLQRTSGVGTDTQYF

j_call: TRBJ1-1
v_call: TRBV6-2/TRBV6-3
cdr3_aa: CASSYSMKGDTEAFF

j_call: TRBJ2-1
v_call: TRBV7-8
cdr3_aa: CASSSPPKGSSYNEQFF

j_call: TRBJ2-1
v_call: TRBV12-3/TRBV12-4
cdr3_aa: CASSSPGVYNEQFF

j_call: TRBJ1-5
v_call: TRBV12-3/TRBV12-4
cdr3_aa: CASRDKGNQPQHF

j_call: TRBJ1-6
v_call: TRBV12-3/TRBV12-4
cdr3_aa: CASSGFSNSPLHF

j_call: TRBJ2-5
v_call: TRBV6-5
cdr3_aa: CASSLSSWETQYF

j_call: TRBJ1-1
v_call: TRBV4-3
cdr3_aa: CASSQEPTVYSGMNTEAFF

j_call: TRBJ2-3
v_call: TRBV6-1
cdr3_aa: CASRRRYSTDTQYF

j_call: TRBJ2-3
v_call: TRBV7-2
cdr3_aa: CASSLVDRSTDTQYF

j_call: TRBJ2-5
v_call: TRBV28
cdr3_aa: CASNLQGLQETQYF

j_call: TRBJ2-7
v_call: TRBV4-2
cdr3_aa: CASSQMTGGAHEQYF

j_call: TRBJ2-2
v_call: TRBV20-1
cdr3_aa: CSAPGLVNTGELFF

j_call: TRBJ1-6
v_call: TRBV6-5
cdr3_aa: CASSYAGVDSPLHF

j_call: TRBJ1-1
v_call: TRBV20-1
cdr3_aa: CSARDPQGDGAFF

j_call: TRBJ2-4
v_call: TRBV7-8
cdr3_aa: CASSLDQGWGNIQYF

j_call: TRBJ1-1
v_call: TRBV18
cdr3_aa: CASSLGSGGAAFF

j_call: TRBJ1-5
v_call: TRBV7-6
cdr3_aa: CASAGTGDQPQHF

j_call: TRBJ1-1
v_call: TRBV25-1
cdr3_aa: CASRGGVGLGEAFF

j_call: TRBJ1-5
v_call: TRBV20-1
cdr3_aa: CSARGTARSSRGNQPQHF

j_call: TRBJ2-5
v_call: TRBV5-1
cdr3_aa: CASSLYDETQYF

j_call: TRBJ2-7
v_call: TRBV10-3
cdr3_aa: CANGQGAVNEQYF

j_call: TRBJ2-5
v_call: TRBV5-1
cdr3_aa: CASSAGGSGETQYF